The clone carrying this TCR beta chain was seen only a few times. Its specificity is not known. The data were taken from a study of T cells after yellow fever vaccination. Overall study context: Fractions containing few cells were prepared with SMART-Seq v4 Ultra Low Input. Findings and limits, study-wide: It was a small share of clonotypes that appeared in both CD4 and CD8 compartments. Abundant clonotypes from the bulk population could get into FACS-sorted repertoires as contaminants.

MiXCR, run by TCRdb on the 5' RACE reads, gives a single entry per CDR3 protein. The sample shows some 350,000 distinct CDR3 sequences, around 6.4% of them seen only once. This CDR3 has 13 residues. Germline-derived CDR1 and CDR2 are SGHNT and YYREEE (reference sequence). V was clipped by 5 bases and J by 2 bases, with 10 bases between them. The source is a man aged 30-40 years who received the YFV17D yellow fever vaccine. The J gene is TRBJ2-5, the V gene TRBV5-4; TRBD2 might be the D (5 bases). The sequencing used PBMCs, collected 5 days after the yellow fever booster vaccination. Written as DNA, the CDR3 is TGTGCCAGCAGGTTGACGGGACAAGAGACCCAGTACTTC. This translates into CASRLTGQETQYF.